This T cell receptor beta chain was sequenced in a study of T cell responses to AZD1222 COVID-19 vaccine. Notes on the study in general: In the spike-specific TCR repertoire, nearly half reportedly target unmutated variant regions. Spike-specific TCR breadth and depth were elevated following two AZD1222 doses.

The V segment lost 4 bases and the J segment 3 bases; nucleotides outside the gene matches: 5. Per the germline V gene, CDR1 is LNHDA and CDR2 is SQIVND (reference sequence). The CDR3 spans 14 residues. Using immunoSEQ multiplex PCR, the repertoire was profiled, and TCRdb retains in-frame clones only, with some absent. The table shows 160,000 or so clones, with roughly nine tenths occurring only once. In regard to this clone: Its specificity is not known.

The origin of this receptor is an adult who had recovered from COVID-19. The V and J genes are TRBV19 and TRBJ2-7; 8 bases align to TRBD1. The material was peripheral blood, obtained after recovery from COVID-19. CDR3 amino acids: CASSSPDRGYEQYF. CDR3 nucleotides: TGTGCCAGTAGTAGCCCCGACAGGGGCTACGAGCAGTACTTC.